Each of the 31 T cell receptor beta chains below was sequenced from the same sample in a study of neurological immune-mediated disorders. Time point of the sample: technical triplicate 3. Via MiXCR, TCRdb re-called the 5' RACE reads, giving one row per CDR3 protein. The sample has fewer than 35,000 distinct CDR3 sequences, approximately 16% seen once. The sample consisted of CD4+ T cells from blood. These receptors all come from a female donor with HTLV-1-associated myelopathy (HAM/TSP).

This clonotype was observed many times. The chain uses TRBV5-5 and TRBJ2-7; 10 bases line up with TRBD2. The V segment lost 4 bases and the J segment 0 bases; nucleotides outside the gene matches: 7. The CDR3 has 16 amino acids. Germline assignment: CDR1 SGHKS and CDR2 YYEKEE (reference sequence). CDR3 sequence: CASSLRTSGSSYEQYF. DNA of the CDR3: TGTGCCAGCAGCCTCAGGACTAGCGGAAGCTCCTACGAGCAGTACTTC.

The sample holds a few counts of this clonotype. This sequence joins TRBV11-3 and TRBJ2-1, with unresolved D. V lost 5 bases and J 6 bases, leaving 14 bases between the germline ends. This CDR3 region has 14 residues. CDR1 is SGHNT and CDR2 is YENEEA in the germline V gene. The CDR3 coding sequence is TGTGCCAGCAGCAGCTTTAGTGGGCGCAATGAGCAGTTCTTC. As protein: CASSSFSGRNEQFF.

This clonotype was detected ten times or more. This chain joins TRBV29-1 and TRBJ1-5; the D gene is possibly TRBD1 (5 bases). V was cut by 1 base and J by 2 bases, with 12 bases left in between. The CDR3 length is 15 residues. The germline gives CDR1 SQVTM, CDR2 ANQGSEA. This CDR3 reads CSVEVGGKGNQPQHF. The CDR3 nucleotides are TGCAGCGTTGAAGTTGGGGGTAAGGGCAATCAGCCCCAGCATTTT. Using reference TRBV29-1 and TRBJ1-5 for the parts outside the CDR3, the full variable domain is SAVISQKPSRDICQRGTSLTIQCQVDSQVTMMFWYRQQPGQSLTLIATANQGSEATYESGFVIDKFPISRPNLTFSTLTVSNMSPEDSSIYLCSVEVGGKGNQPQHFGDGTRLSIL.

This clonotype was observed many times. This chain connects TRBV12-3 or TRBV12-4 to TRBJ2-3; D call uncertain. The V end lost 6 bases, the J end lost 2 bases, and 6 bases lay between the germline ends. This CDR3 has 12 amino acids. CDR3 region: CASRRNTDTQYF. DNA of the CDR3: TGTGCCAGCAGACGCAACACAGATACGCAGTATTTT.

This clonotype was recorded at least ten times. V gene TRBV20-1 combines with J gene TRBJ2-3, with no clear D. CDR1 is DFQATT and CDR2 is SNEGSKA in the germline V gene (reference sequence). The CDR3 sequence is 11 residues long. V was cut by 3 bases and J by 4 bases, with 5 bases left in between. The CDR3: CSASKADTQYF. The CDR3 DNA sequence: TGCAGTGCTAGTAAGGCAGATACGCAGTATTTT.

The table lists this clonotype with many counts. The chain uses TRBV21-1 and TRBJ2-1; the table's D call TRBD2 went unverified against the DNA. TRBV21-1 is labeled a pseudogene. The CDR3 length is 16 residues. The CDR3, as DNA: TGTGCCAGCAGCAAAGGCGGGACTTATTCCTACAATGAGCAGTTCTTC. It is translated as CASSKGGTYSYNEQFF.

This clonotype is categorized as medium-sized. V gene TRBV20-1 combines with J gene TRBJ2-4, with 9 bases lining up with TRBD2. CDR1 is DFQATT, CDR2 SNEGSKA, per germline (reference sequence). V gave up 6 bases and J gave up 8 bases; unmatched junction bases: 14. The CDR3 loop spans 15 amino acids. The CDR3 bases are TGCAGTGCCGCGACTAGCGGCCTACGCGAGGACATTCAGTACTTC. Translation: CSAATSGLREDIQYF.

V and J are TRBV9 and TRBJ2-3, with 11 bases that match TRBD2. The V and J ends lost 4 bases and 6 bases, in that order; junction bases with no gene match: 7. There are 15 residues in the CDR3. Per the germline V gene, CDR1 is SGDLS and CDR2 is YYNGEE. The CDR3 sequence: CASSSSGGAWDTQYF. DNA of the CDR3: TGTGCCAGCAGCAGTAGCGGGGGGGCGTGGGATACGCAGTATTTT.

This clonotype was counted ten times or more. The chain links TRBV18 to TRBJ1-1; maybe TRBD1 (5 bases). V lost 6 bases to trimming and J lost 6 bases, with 14 bases between them. The V gene's germline CDR1 is KGHSH and CDR2 LQKENI. The length of the CDR3 is 13 residues. As DNA, the CDR3 is TGTGCCAGCTCGACAGAGTTCCGCGCTGAAGCTTTCTTT. Its protein product is CASSTEFRAEAFF.

In this sample, this clonotype turned up a few times. This chain links TRBV20-1 with TRBJ2-7; a possible D gene is TRBD2 (6 bases). This CDR3 is 15 amino acids long. V was pared by 6 bases and J by 7 bases, with 25 bases between. CDR1 and CDR2 (germline): DFQATT, SNEGSKA (reference sequence). The CDR3 region is CSASGSPGRRREQYF. The CDR3 nucleotides read TGCAGTGCGTCCGGGAGCCCGGGCCGAAGGAGGGAGCAGTACTTC.

This clonotype was seen ten or more times. The chain is built from TRBV20-1 and TRBJ2-3, with TRBD2 matching 8 bases. The CDR3 runs to 12 residues. Germline V gives CDR1 DFQATT, CDR2 SNEGSKA (reference sequence). V shed 6 bases and J 6 bases; nucleotides not matched to a gene: 5. The CDR3 bases are TGCAGTGCGGGGACTAGTCCCGATACGCAGTATTTT. Protein product: CSAGTSPDTQYF.

This clonotype was counted ten times or more. This chain links TRBV7-2 with TRBJ2-1; weak D call: TRBD2 (5 bases). CDR1 is SGHTA and CDR2 is FQGNSA in the germline V gene. This CDR3 is 14 amino acids long. Trimming pared 1 base from V and 7 bases from J, leaving 11 bases between. CDR3 coding DNA: TGTGCCAGCAGCTTAGTGGCTAGCTTGAATGAGCAGTTCTTC. Translating it yields CASSLVASLNEQFF.

In this sample, this clonotype turned up many times. The rearrangement uses TRBV28 and TRBJ2-7; TRBD2 might be the D (5 bases). The germline V gene encodes CDR1 MDHEN and CDR2 SYDVKM. The CDR3 has 11 residues. The V gene lost 5 bases and the J gene lost 4 bases, with 6 bases spanning the gap. DNA for the CDR3: TGTGCCAGCAGTGAGGGTTACGAGCAGTACTTC. Its protein product is CASSEGYEQYF. The variable domain in full, with the rest retrieved from reference TRBV28 and TRBJ2-7, is DVKVTQSSRYLVKRTGEKVFLECVQDMDHENMFWYRQDPGLGLRLIYFSYDVKMKEKGDIPEGYSVSREKKERFSLILESASTNQTSMYLCASSEGYEQYFGPGTRLTVT.

There are many counts of this clonotype. V is TRBV5-1 and J is TRBJ2-2; D is possibly TRBD1 (5 bases). The germline V gene encodes CDR1 SGHRS and CDR2 YFSETQ. Trimming cost V 0 bases and J 3 bases, with 6 bases left between them. CDR3 length: 14 amino acids. The CDR3 loop reads CASSLGGDTGELFF. As DNA, the CDR3 is TGCGCCAGCAGCTTGGGGGGCGACACCGGGGAGCTGTTTTTT.

This clonotype has ten or more counts. The chain has TRBV11-2 and TRBJ2-5; D not resolved. V was trimmed by 7 bases and J by 0 bases, leaving 12 bases between them. The CDR3 loop spans 14 amino acids. Germline V gene data show CDR1 as SGHAT and CDR2 as FQNNGV. CDR3 in amino acids: CASNPRRYQETQYF. In nucleotides, the CDR3 is TGTGCCAGCAACCCGCGGCGGTACCAAGAGACCCAGTACTTC.

There are many counts of this clonotype. This sequence joins TRBV5-6 and TRBJ2-1; D ambiguous. This CDR3 spans 17 amino acids. The germline gives CDR1 SGHDT, CDR2 YYEEEE. V dropped 2 bases and J dropped 3 bases, with 18 bases sitting between them. DNA of the CDR3: TGTGCCAGCAGCTTATCTGTAAGTCAAGACATCTACAATGAGCAGTTCTTC. This codes for CASSLSVSQDIYNEQFF. The full variable domain, completed using reference TRBV5-6 and TRBJ2-1, is DAGVTQSPTHLIKTRGQQVTLRCSPKSGHDTVSWYQQALGQGPQFIFQYYEEEERQRGNFPDRFSGHQFPNYSSELNVNALLLGDSALYLCASSLSVSQDIYNEQFFGPGTRLTVL.

There are many counts of this clonotype. This chain uses TRBV7-2 with TRBJ2-2; unclear D gene. Trimming took off 2 bases at V and 7 bases at J, with 14 bases between the two ends. The CDR3 runs 15 residues. Germline CDR1 and CDR2: SGHTA and FQGNSA. CDR3 protein: CASSLTVQSHGELFF. DNA of the CDR3: TGTGCCAGCAGCTTAACGGTTCAGTCCCACGGGGAGCTGTTTTTT.

This clonotype appeared many times. At one of its ends the junction is not consistent with the germline gene, which may arise from a read error. The gene calls are TRBV20-1 and TRBJ2-3; 7 bases are a match to TRBD2. Germline V gene data show CDR1 as DFQATT and CDR2 as SNEGSKA (reference sequence). This CDR3 has 16 amino acids. The CDR3 protein is CSVRDSWREMVDTQYF. The CDR3 DNA reads TGCAGTGTTAGAGATAGTTGGCGGGAGATGGTAGATACGCAGTATTTT.

Within the sample, this clonotype is medium-sized. V gene TRBV20-1 combines with J gene TRBJ2-1; D might be TRBD1 (5 bases). Between the trimmed V and J ends, which lost 0 bases and 8 bases, there was a span of 14 bases. Germline V gene sequence: CDR1 DFQATT, CDR2 SNEGSKA (reference sequence). The CDR3 has 14 residues. CDR3 region: CSARERLWGDEQFF. CDR3 DNA sequence: TGCAGTGCTAGAGAACGACTCTGGGGCGATGAGCAGTTCTTC.

This clonotype has at least ten counts. The V call is TRBV7-9, the J call TRBJ2-3; 10 bases map to TRBD2. The CDR3 extends over 15 amino acids. CDR1 is SEHNR, CDR2 FQNEAQ, per germline (reference sequence). V lost 8 bases and J lost 4; bases outside the gene matches: 9. This CDR3 is CASPAGLAGADTQYF. CDR3 bases: TGTGCCAGCCCGGCCGGTCTAGCGGGAGCAGATACGCAGTATTTT. Using reference TRBV7-9 and TRBJ2-3 for the parts outside the CDR3, the full variable domain is DTGVSQNPRHKITKRGQNVTFRCDPISEHNRLYWYRQTLGQGPEFLTYFQNEAQLEKSRLLSDRFSAERPKGSFSTLEIQRTEQGDSAMYLCASPAGLAGADTQYFGPGTRLTVL.

This clonotype has at least ten counts. The J gene is TRBJ2-5, the V gene TRBV6-2 or TRBV6-3, with 7 bases fitting TRBD1. Germline CDR1 and CDR2: MNHEY and SVGEGT. V gave up 2 bases and J gave up 1 base; unmatched junction bases: 4. There are 15 residues in the CDR3. The CDR3 sequence is CASSYPGQAQETQYF. CDR3 nucleotide sequence: TGTGCCAGCAGTTACCCCGGACAGGCCCAAGAGACCCAGTACTTC.

At least ten counts were recorded for this clonotype. The J gene is TRBJ2-1, the V gene TRBV18, with 10 nucleotides matching TRBD2. Germline values: CDR1 KGHSH, CDR2 LQKENI. V shed 0 bases, J shed 10 bases, and the junction held 18 bases outside the gene matches. The CDR3 totals 19 residues. The CDR3 DNA reads as TGTGCCAGCTCACCACCATCGGGATCGAGCGGGAGGGCTGGATACGAGCAGTTCTTC. Translation: CASSPPSGSSGRAGYEQFF.

This clonotype was seen ten or more times. The chain links TRBV28 to TRBJ2-3; TRBD1 agrees at 8 bases. Germline V gene sequence: CDR1 MDHEN, CDR2 SYDVKM. Unmatched junction bases numbered 10, after V lost 4 bases and J lost 7 bases. This CDR3 contains 15 residues. The CDR3, as DNA: TGTGCCAGCAGTTCCCAGGGGGCTCTAGACCATACGCAGTATTTT. Translating it yields CASSSQGALDHTQYF.

The V and J genes are TRBV10-3 and TRBJ2-1, with 13 bases fitting TRBD2. The length of the CDR3 is 15 residues. V dropped 2 bases and J dropped 5; count of bases not matched to a gene: 0. Germline V gives CDR1 ENHRY, CDR2 SYGVKD. The CDR3 loop is CAISEGTSGNNEQFF. The CDR3 nucleotides read TGTGCCATCAGTGAGGGGACTAGCGGGAACAATGAGCAGTTCTTC.

This clonotype came up many times. The J gene is TRBJ2-7, the V gene TRBV19; D is possibly TRBD2 (5 bases). V was trimmed by 4 bases and J by 7 bases, leaving 20 bases between them. Germline V gene lookup returns CDR1 LNHDA and CDR2 SQIVND (reference sequence). CDR3 length equals 15 residues. Here the CDR3 reads CASSKTSGMAWEQYF. The DNA for the CDR3 is TGTGCCAGTAGTAAAACCTCCGGGATGGCCTGGGAGCAGTACTTC.

The chain has TRBV7-3 and TRBJ2-2, with D possibly being TRBD2 (7 bases). The CDR3 sequence is 13 residues long. Between the trimmed V and J ends, which lost 8 bases and 8 bases, there was a span of 15 bases. CDR1 is SGHTA, CDR2 FQGTGA, per germline. CDR3: CASRGANIGELFF. The CDR3 DNA is TGTGCCAGCCGGGGGGCGAACATAGGGGAGCTGTTTTTT.

This clonotype was observed many times. The chain uses TRBV24-1 and TRBJ2-1; 9 bases are shared with TRBD1. The V and J ends lost 3 bases and 5 bases, in that order; junction bases with no gene match: 4. The CDR3 is made up of 15 amino acids. Germline loops: CDR1 KGHDR, CDR2 SFDVKD. CDR3 loop: CATSDPGQGNNEQFF. The CDR3 DNA follows: TGTGCCACCAGTGATCCGGGACAGGGCAACAATGAGCAGTTCTTC.

This clonotype was seen at least ten times. The V call is TRBV7-8, the J call TRBJ2-7; D perhaps matches TRBD1 (6 bases). The germline V and J ends were trimmed by 1 base and 3 bases, with 10 bases remaining between them. The germline V gene has CDR1 SGHVS and CDR2 FQNEAQ. There are 14 residues in the CDR3. Here the CDR3 DNA reads TGTGCCAGCAGCTTAGAGGGGGTCTACTACGAGCAGTACTTC. This sequence encodes CASSLEGVYYEQYF.

This clonotype was recorded many times. The chain links TRBV7-2 to TRBJ1-1; D possibly corresponds to TRBD1 (5 bases). This CDR3 is built from 14 residues. Trimming shortened V by 4 bases and J by 4 bases, and 13 bases separated the two germline ends. In germline, CDR1 is SGHTA, CDR2 FQGNSA. DNA of the CDR3: TGTGCCAGCAGCTCCGACAGTGATAGCACTGAAGCTTTCTTT. Amino acids: CASSSDSDSTEAFF.

The V and J genes are TRBV12-5 and TRBJ1-5; 10 bases are shared with TRBD1. Unmatched junction bases numbered 9, after V lost 5 bases and J lost 5 bases. CDR3 length: 16 amino acids. Germline V gives CDR1 LGHNT, CDR2 FRNRAP. CDR3: CASGPYGTGVDQPQHF. CDR3 nucleotides: TGTGCTAGTGGTCCCTACGGGACAGGGGTGGATCAGCCCCAGCATTTT.

This chain joins TRBV5-1 and TRBJ2-5; tentatively, D is TRBD2 (6 bases). The CDR3 totals 15 residues. Germline values: CDR1 SGHRS, CDR2 YFSETQ. The V end lost 4 bases, the J end lost 5 bases, and 18 bases lay between the germline ends. CDR3 protein: CASSLGTPRVETQYF. CDR3 bases: TGCGCCAGCAGCCTTGGGACTCCTCGGGTGGAGACCCAGTACTTC.